These 20 T cell receptor beta chains were all obtained from the same sample, sequenced in a study of blood T cell repertoires in COVID-19. Clones were sequenced by immunoSEQ multiplex PCR, and TCRdb holds only the in-frame ones, with some missing. The sample records about 300,000 clones, approximately 84% being singletons. The source material was peripheral blood. Receptors were obtained from a human donor with COVID-19, enrolled during active disease. The donor label of this sample is uncertain.

This chain joins TRBV27 and TRBJ1-5; no firm D call. Trimming removed 4 bases from V and 5 bases from J, with 15 bases in between. Germline-derived CDR1 and CDR2 are MNHEY and SMNVEV (reference sequence). The CDR3 has 15 amino acids. The chain's CDR3 is CASSSYGRQDQPQHF. The CDR3 DNA reads TGTGCCAGCAGTTCATATGGCCGGCAGGATCAGCCCCAGCATTTT.

The chain has TRBV7-9 and TRBJ2-1; D might be TRBD1 (6 bases). The CDR3 extends over 15 amino acids. CDR1 SEHNR and CDR2 FQNEAQ come from the germline V gene (reference sequence). V was cut by 4 bases and J by 7 bases, with 17 bases left in between. Here the CDR3 DNA reads TGTGCCAGCAGCTCTCTCCAGGGGCCTAGGAATGAGCAGTTCTTC. Translated, it gives CASSSLQGPRNEQFF. Variable domain in full (rest from reference TRBV7-9 and TRBJ2-1): DTGVSQNPRHKITKRGQNVTFRCDPISEHNRLYWYRQTLGQGPEFLTYFQNEAQLEKSRLLSDRFSAERPKGSFSTLEIQRTEQGDSAMYLCASSSLQGPRNEQFFGPGTRLTVL.

The V gene is TRBV18, the J gene TRBJ2-6; 14 nucleotides agree with TRBD2. CDR1 and CDR2 from the germline V gene are KGHSH and LQKENI. The CDR3 is 18 amino acids. J lost 2 bases, V lost 3 bases, and 3 bases had no gene match. The CDR3 loop is CASSPKTSGRAGANVLTF. CDR3 nucleotide sequence: TGTGCCAGCTCACCTAAGACTAGCGGGAGGGCTGGGGCCAACGTCCTGACTTTC.

This chain connects TRBV5-1 to TRBJ2-1; 12 bases fit TRBD2. The CDR3 totals 15 residues. Germline lookup yields CDR1 SGHRS and CDR2 YFSETQ. With 4 bases clipped from V and 2 bases from J, the junction kept 1 base outside the gene matches. The DNA of the CDR3 is TGCGCCAGCAGCCGGACTAGCGGGGCCTACAATGAGCAGTTCTTC. Translated: CASSRTSGAYNEQFF.

This clone was found a few times. The chain employs TRBV7-8 and TRBJ2-1, with 13 positions matching TRBD2. Germline CDR1 and CDR2: SGHVS and FQNEAQ. The V gene end was trimmed by 4 bases and the J gene end by 5 bases; junction bases not matched to a gene: 5. The CDR3 has 16 amino acids. The CDR3 DNA sequence: TGTGCCAGCAGCTACTGGACTAGCGGGAGCAACAATGAGCAGTTCTTC. It specifies CASSYWTSGSNNEQFF.

The chain employs TRBV7-9 and TRBJ2-2, with 11 bases that match TRBD2. CDR1 and CDR2 from the germline V gene are SEHNR and FQNEAQ (reference sequence). The CDR3 runs 17 residues. J lost 5 bases, V lost 3 bases, and 8 bases had no gene match. CDR3 sequence (DNA): TGTGCCAGCAGCTTTATTATCGGACTAGCGGGTACCGGGGAGCTGTTTTTT. Translated: CASSFIIGLAGTGELFF.

This clone was observed once. This sequence joins TRBV29-1 and TRBJ2-2, with D possibly TRBD1 on 6 matching bases. V lost 6 bases and J 1 base, leaving 9 bases between the germline ends. Germline-derived CDR1 and CDR2 are SQVTM and ANQGSEA. The length of the CDR3 is 13 residues. The CDR3 sequence is CSVQGGNTGELFF. The CDR3 bases are TGCAGCGTCCAAGGGGGGAACACCGGGGAGCTGTTTTTT.

The chain has TRBV6-5 and TRBJ2-5; D uncertain. Per the germline V gene, CDR1 is MNHEY and CDR2 is SVGAGI. Trimming left V 6 bases short and J 2 bases short, with 10 bases between. The length of the CDR3 is 13 residues. CDR3 sequence reads: CASSVGSQETQYF. CDR3 bases: TGTGCCAGCAGCGTGGGCAGTCAAGAGACCCAGTACTTC.

The chain carries TRBV6-5 and TRBJ2-1; 9 bases are shared with TRBD2. Looked up from germline, CDR1 is MNHEY and CDR2 is SVGAGI. The V and J ends lost 10 bases and 5 bases, in that order; junction bases with no gene match: 6. This CDR3 has 13 amino acids. The CDR3 DNA sequence: TGTGCCACGGCGGCTAGCGGGGACAATGAGCAGTTCTTC. Protein: CATAASGDNEQFF.

The chain has TRBV11-3 and TRBJ2-3; D gene unclear. CDR1 and CDR2 from the germline V gene are SGHNT and YENEEA. The CDR3 consists of 15 residues. Trimming stripped 4 bases from V and 4 bases from J, with 15 bases between. The CDR3 DNA is TGTGCCAGCAGCTCCGCACGGTATTCGGCAGATACGCAGTATTTT. This encodes CASSSARYSADTQYF.

The count of this clone is one. The J gene is TRBJ2-7, the V gene TRBV5-6; 7 positions agree with TRBD1. Germline CDR1 SGHDT, CDR2 YYEEEE. V was clipped by 3 bases and J by 2 bases; unmatched bases: 2. The CDR3 is 13 residues long. CDR3 sequence: CASSYGTAYEQYF. The CDR3 nucleotides read TGTGCCAGCAGCTACGGGACAGCCTACGAGCAGTACTTC.

Regarding this clone: At one boundary the junction diverges from the germline segment, which might be a read error. The chain has TRBV7-7 and TRBJ2-5, with D possibly being TRBD2 (5 bases). Germline V gene data show CDR1 as SSHAT and CDR2 as FNYEAQ (reference sequence). This CDR3 is built from 14 residues. This CDR3 is CASSFGLNQETQYF. The CDR3 bases are TGTGCTAGCAGCTTTGGACTGAATCAAGAGACCCAGTACTTC. Together with reference TRBV7-7 and TRBJ2-5, the CDR3 gives the full variable domain: GAGVSQSPRYKVTKRGQDVTLRCDPISSHATLYWYQQALGQGPEFLTYFNYEAQPDKSGLPSDRFSAERPEGSISTLTIQRTEQRDSAMYRCASSFGLNQETQYFGPGTRLLVL.

This sequence joins TRBV20-1 and TRBJ1-1; no clear D. Trimming left V 3 bases short and J 3 bases short, with 8 bases between. The V gene's germline CDR1 is DFQATT and CDR2 SNEGSKA (reference sequence). The CDR3 runs to 12 residues. This CDR3 reads CSASQIDTEAFF. CDR3 nucleotide sequence: TGCAGTGCTAGTCAGATTGACACTGAAGCTTTCTTT.

This chain joins TRBV7-2 and TRBJ2-1, with TRBD2 matching 8 bases. Germline V gene sequence: CDR1 SGHTA, CDR2 FQGNSA. This CDR3 is 15 amino acids long. V shed 1 base and J 4 bases; nucleotides not matched to a gene: 3. The CDR3 region is CASSLEAGAYNEQFF. The CDR3 DNA follows: TGTGCCAGCAGCTTAGAAGCGGGAGCGTACAATGAGCAGTTCTTC.

The rearrangement joins TRBV5-1 to TRBJ2-2, with D maybe TRBD2 (6 bases). V was shortened by 8 bases and J by 4 bases, with 12 bases between the two germline ends. Germline V gives CDR1 SGHRS, CDR2 YFSETQ. The CDR3 sequence is 13 residues long. CDR3 nucleotides: TGCGCCAGGCCAACGGGAGTCACCGGGGAGCTGTTTTTT. Protein sequence: CARPTGVTGELFF.

The chain links TRBV2 to TRBJ1-6, with 8 bases identical to TRBD1. This CDR3 is 15 amino acids long. J gave up 7 bases and V 6 bases, and 8 bases lay outside the gene matches. CDR1 and CDR2 (germline): SNHLY, FYNNEI. The DNA of the CDR3 is TGTGCCAGCAGGCGGAATGACAGGGGAAATTCACCCCTCCACTTT. Translating it yields CASRRNDRGNSPLHF.

The chain is built from TRBV27 and TRBJ2-3; tentatively, D is TRBD2 (7 bases). The CDR3 is 16 amino acids. Trimming pared 0 bases from V and 10 bases from J, leaving 20 bases between. In germline, CDR1 is MNHEY, CDR2 SMNVEV (reference sequence). CDR3 coding DNA: TGTGCCAGCAGTTTATCAAGGGGGGGGGCGACCAGACCGCAGTATTTT. Its translation is CASSLSRGGATRPQYF.

This clone has just one count. CDR3 loop: CASSRGEDTQYF. The DNA for the CDR3 is TGTGCCAGCAGTCGGGGGGAAGATACGCAGTATTTT. The chain carries TRBV6-5 and TRBJ2-3; 7 bases are a match to TRBD2. The CDR3 loop spans 12 amino acids. The J segment lost 5 bases and the V segment lost 5 bases, leaving 1 base of the junction unmatched. Germline CDR1 and CDR2: MNHEY and SVGAGI.

The chain combines TRBV28 with TRBJ1-5, with a tentative D call TRBD1 (6 bases). The V end lost 6 bases, the J end lost 3 bases, and 12 bases lay between the germline ends. CDR1 MDHEN and CDR2 SYDVKM come from the germline V gene. This CDR3 region has 14 residues. The CDR3 spells CASSTGQSNQPQHF. For the CDR3, the DNA is TGTGCCAGCAGCACCGGACAGTCCAATCAGCCCCAGCATTTT.

V usage is TRBV7-9 and J usage is TRBJ2-3; D might be TRBD2 (5 bases). Trimming left V 1 base short and J 3 bases short, with 14 bases between. CDR1 SEHNR and CDR2 FQNEAQ come from the germline V gene (reference sequence). The CDR3 contains 16 residues. CDR3 protein: CASSLGRRMGTDTQYF. CDR3 DNA: TGTGCCAGCAGCTTAGGCCGGAGGATGGGTACAGATACGCAGTATTTT.